The rows below give T cell receptor beta chains drawn from one sample of a study of shared clonotypes between healthy human individuals. TCRdb keeps only in-frame clones here, not all; method: immunoSEQ multiplex PCR. Of millions of clones in the sample, roughly 91% were seen once. Sequencing was carried out using naive CD8+ T cells from PBMCs. These receptors came from a man between 18 and 35 years old in good health. Some clones in this sample may be carry-over from other donors' samples. CDR3s include the opening cysteine and the closing phenylalanine or tryptophan. Each record gives: J gene, V gene, D gene, CDR3 protein. A D gene is named only where the DNA matches it firmly.

j_gene: TRBJ1-4
v_gene: TRBV4-3
d_gene: .
CDR3aa: CASSQEGAGTNEKLFF

j_gene: TRBJ1-1
v_gene: TRBV4-1
d_gene: .
CDR3aa: CASSLRDLGTEAFF

j_gene: TRBJ2-7
v_gene: TRBV13
d_gene: TRBD2
CDR3aa: CASSSLSRGVYEQYF

j_gene: TRBJ2-7
v_gene: TRBV25-1
d_gene: .
CDR3aa: CASGDYEQYF

j_gene: TRBJ2-7
v_gene: TRBV5-6
d_gene: .
CDR3aa: CASSHTTDIYEQYF

j_gene: TRBJ2-1
v_gene: TRBV5-6
d_gene: .
CDR3aa: CASSRGSYNEQFF

j_gene: TRBJ1-4
v_gene: TRBV21-1
d_gene: .
CDR3aa: CASTPDRGTTNEKLFF

j_gene: TRBJ2-5
v_gene: TRBV7-9
d_gene: .
CDR3aa: CASSYPPKETQYF

j_gene: TRBJ2-7
v_gene: TRBV6-5
d_gene: .
CDR3aa: CASSSGASYEQYF

j_gene: TRBJ2-5
v_gene: TRBV11-2
d_gene: .
CDR3aa: CASSSRQVETQYF

j_gene: TRBJ1-1
v_gene: TRBV19
d_gene: .
CDR3aa: CASSIGSGSNTEAFF

j_gene: TRBJ2-1
v_gene: TRBV28
d_gene: TRBD2
CDR3aa: CASSGTSGNNEQFF

j_gene: TRBJ1-1
v_gene: TRBV5-8
d_gene: TRBD1
CDR3aa: CASRRTGYEAFF

j_gene: TRBJ2-7
v_gene: TRBV11-2
d_gene: .
CDR3aa: CASSLGTGVSYEQYF

j_gene: TRBJ2-7
v_gene: TRBV11-2
d_gene: .
CDR3aa: CATRQAPTHEQYF

j_gene: TRBJ1-4
v_gene: TRBV10-3
d_gene: TRBD1
CDR3aa: CAIRRDREFGNEKLFF

j_gene: TRBJ1-1
v_gene: TRBV30
d_gene: .
CDR3aa: CAWSLSGRVEAFF

j_gene: .
v_gene: TRBV29-1
d_gene: .
CDR3aa: CSVHGMAYEQYF

j_gene: TRBJ1-3
v_gene: TRBV7-9
d_gene: .
CDR3aa: CASSLEVSGNTIYF

j_gene: TRBJ2-7
v_gene: TRBV7-9
d_gene: .
CDR3aa: CASSFGRGDTYEQYF